This T cell receptor (beta chain) emerged from a study of blood T cell repertoires in COVID-19 (dated by TCRdb to 2020 to 2021). With regard to the full study: The collaborator samples originated in the United States, Italy and Spain and spanned the acute and convalescent phases of COVID-19. The samples were drawn from two sources: the first 160 participants of the ongoing ImmuneRACE study, and 950 to 1,500 subjects contributed by 6 global collaborators. HLA class I and class II types, where available, came from metadata supplied by the sample provider rather than from assay-based typing. The sample metadata nearly always contained a de-identified subject ID, COVID-19 status, age in years and sex. The material from the prospective study consisted of cDNA or gDNA derived from T cells, B-cell-depleted T cells, or PBMCs. The repertoires were made available in a free public database intended to serve as a resource for research on the immune response to SARS-CoV-2. Subjects who had been exposed to COVID-19, were actively infected with it, or had recovered from it provided the deeply sampled blood TCRbeta repertoires that made up the dataset. Broader findings and caveats from the paper: The quantity of clinical and demographic metadata differed by source and by participant and was supplied without curation.

Participants in the prospective study were aged about 18 to 95 years, lived in some 24 United States geographic areas, and enrolled through a virtual design. Cohort assignment in the prospective study relied on participant-reported clinical history from a screening survey and a study questionnaire. Recovered participants in ImmuneRACE Cohort 3 were defined by two consecutive negative NP/OP PCR tests, clearance by a healthcare professional, or resolution of symptoms. In the prospective study, mobile phlebotomists collected whole blood, serum and a nasopharyngeal or oropharyngeal swab from each participant. Participants in the prospective study had the option to provide additional blood draws and questionnaires over an approximately 2-month period. Blood samples from the prospective study were shipped frozen or at room temperature prior to DNA extraction. The CDR3 spans 14 residues, from the cysteine through the phenylalanine. Here the CDR3 DNA is all that survives: 42 bases in frame from base 1. Trimming removed 0 bases from V and 11 bases from J, leaving 16 bases between the germline ends. CDR1 and CDR2 were assigned from the germline V gene (reference sequence) as LNHDA and SQIVND.

TCRbeta CDR3 regions were amplified from genomic DNA by means of the immunoSEQ Assay, a bias-controlled multiplex PCR. Per the authors' processing: The number of nucleated cells in each sample was estimated from the amplification of reference gene primers within the assay. To quantify the absolute abundance of each unique TCRbeta CDR3 rearrangement, sequence reads were collapsed and filtered. For each sample, productive Simpson clonality was calculated by taking the square root of Simpson's diversity index across productive rearrangements. TCRdb limited this immuneACCESS table to in-frame rearrangements with V and J called. A share of clones is missing; checked studies link under half to unresolved V genes, and the rest is unexplained. V and J calls and clone size follow that table, whereas D and trimming were derived from the DNA. The sample table contains over 200,000 clones; only one count was recorded for approximately 84% of them. The ten largest account for 15% of the sample.

On this clone: Which antigen it targets is not known. One base away there is no much larger clone; base qualities are not given.

The TCR comes from a man aged 40-50 years who had recovered from COVID-19. The rearranged segments are TRBV19 and TRBJ1-2; no D gene call is confident. The sample comprised PBMCs or T cells enriched from blood (not recorded which). The CDR3: CASSIEIARAGYTF. DNA sequence: TGTGCCAGTAGTATAGAAATCGCGAGAGCGGGGTACACCTTC.